Listed here is a single TCR beta chain. Joint extraction of RNA and DNA used roughly 20-33 mg of bulk tissue that was unsorted. HBV chronically infected the treatment-naive patients. The study found over 90% viable tumor cells in every tumor sample. Synthesis of TCR beta cDNA was carried out from approximately 500 ng total RNA with a constant-region primer. ARM-PCR, slightly modified, supplied the TCR beta libraries through three nested multiplex PCR rounds. Researchers ran the first two PCR rounds for approximately 10 cycles each with TRBV1-TRBV30 forward primers and a C-beta reverse primer. Each CDR3 protein gets one entry after TCRdb re-called the multiplex PCR reads with MiXCR. Among 22,000 or so distinct CDR3 sequences listed, more than 70% were seen once. The data are from a study of tumor-infiltrating lymphocytes in primary liver carcinoma. This CDR3 has 16 amino acids. V dropped 0 bases and J dropped 1 base, with 14 bases sitting between them. CDR1 SGHRS and CDR2 YFSETQ come from the germline V gene.

The sample comprised liver tumor tissue from sampling region 2. Specified subset: tumor region T2, inferior pole. This chain connects TRBV5-1 to TRBJ2-7; D is possibly TRBD1 (5 bases). The receptor's source is a woman aged 25 to 39 with primary liver carcinoma and hepatitis B virus infection. The CDR3 region is CASSLGRRDSSYEQYF. CDR3 sequence (DNA): TGCGCCAGCAGCTTGGGACGCCGAGACAGTTCCTACGAGCAGTACTTC.